The TCR beta chain under discussion was sequenced for a study of graft-versus-host responses after intestinal transplantation. Study details: Anti-thymocyte globulin induction, then tacrolimus and steroids for about three years, went to all recipients.

Responders labeled with CFSE (approximately 200,000) were plated with approximately 200,000 irradiated, violet-dye-labeled stimulators. The CDR3 is 13 amino acids. Germline loops: CDR1 SEHNR, CDR2 FQNEAQ (reference sequence). Trimming left V 1 base short and J 5 bases short, with 7 bases between. The study, taken as a whole, reports: GvH clones turned up in recipient marrow; some had shown up first in ileum or blood. Early post-transplant HvG declines were associated with peak circulating GvH clone levels.

The assay was immunoSEQ multiplex PCR, and TCRdb's table has in-frame clones only and misses some. The sample yields 20,000 to 25,000 clones, 40% to 50% seen once. Sequencing used alloreactive CD4+ T cells from a mixed lymphocyte reaction culture, obtained before intestinal transplant. Subset defined: CFSE-low proliferating T cells sorted from approximately six-day pre-transplant mixed lymphocyte reaction (GvH or HvG direction). This TCR was sampled from a human patient who received an intestinal transplant. V gene TRBV7-9 combines with J gene TRBJ2-3, with D perhaps TRBD2 (6 bases). For the CDR3, the DNA is TGTGCCAGCAGCTTAGTGGGGGGAGATACGCAGTATTTT. Amino acid sequence: CASSLVGGDTQYF.